Sequencing of this T cell receptor beta chain was carried out in a study of OX40 agonist ivuxolimab in advanced cancers. Regarding the research as a whole: Ivuxolimab was a fully human IgG2 agonistic monoclonal antibody targeting the costimulatory receptor OX40 (CD134). The monotherapy dose-escalation portion (N ≈ 50 patients) of the phase I ivuxolimab trial is reported in the paper. The purpose of peripheral TCRbeta sequencing was to test whether ivuxolimab changed TCR sequence diversity and led to clonal T-cell expansion. Intravenous ivuxolimab was administered to patients every 2 weeks at six dose levels: 0.01, 0.1, 0.3, 1.5, 3 and 10 mg/kg. Of the 50 or so patients in dose escalation, 19 had hepatocellular carcinoma, about 15 had melanoma, 9 had renal cell carcinoma and 9 had head and neck cancer. In the dose-escalation cohort, roughly four fifths of patients were male, and the mean age was about 55 years, with a range of roughly 20 to 80. Prior anti-PD-1, anti-PD-L1 or anti-CTLA-4 therapy was permitted, and about 40% of dose-escalation patients had received checkpoint inhibitors. Partial responses were achieved by three dose-escalation patients, of whom one had hepatocellular carcinoma and two had cutaneous melanoma.

Comments on this clone: Its target antigen remains unknown. No base qualities exist here, and no much larger clone lies one base off it.

Patients with autoimmune disease history or receiving systemic immunosuppression were excluded from the trial. Peripheral blood for TCR sequencing was collected from all dose cohorts at baseline, on cycle 4 day 1, and on cycle 7 day 1. The samples were drawn from a first-in-human, open-label, multicenter phase I dose-escalation trial of ivuxolimab. Adults with locally advanced or metastatic melanoma, renal cell carcinoma, hepatocellular carcinoma or head and neck squamous cell carcinoma were enrolled in the trial. Before TCR sequencing, CD4+ T cells and CD8+ T cells were sorted from peripheral blood as separate populations. The germline V gene (reference sequence) sets CDR1 to LNHDA and CDR2 to SQIVND. Measured from the cysteine to the phenylalanine, the CDR3 is 15 residues long. Kept here is only the CDR3 DNA, which spans 45 bases and is read in frame from base 1. The junction carries 14 bases between V and J, which are trimmed by 4 bases and 2 bases respectively.

Genomic DNA was extracted from sorted cells for sequencing of the TCRbeta CDR3 region. TCRbeta CDR3 regions were sequenced using the immunoSEQ Assay. The source is immuneACCESS, and TCRdb retained only in-frame sequences with V and J called. Part of the clones is not carried over; for the studies checked, unresolved V genes explain less than half of this, and the remainder is unexplained. In this sample the table shows tens of thousands of clones, 83% of which occur a single time. 3% to 3.5% of the sample lies in the top ten. The investigation overall reported the following: Partial responders in the 0.1-3.0 mg/kg groups had among the lowest normalized peripheral clonal expansion, especially among CD8+ T cells. Low levels of normalized T-cell clonal expansion were also seen in some patients who did not respond. Antigen specificity was not determined for the clonally expanded peripheral T cells. On average, CD8+ T cells showed more expanded clones than CD4+ T cells after ivuxolimab. Clonal expansion of both CD4+ and CD8+ blood T cells was observed from baseline to week 6 at doses 0.1 to 3.0 mg/kg.

The V and J segments used are TRBV19 and TRBJ1-1, with no confident D gene call. This receptor was taken from an adult with an advanced solid tumor such as melanoma, head and neck, liver or kidney cancer. The input for sequencing was CD4+ or CD8+ T cells sorted from blood, taken in a trial of the OX40 agonist ivuxolimab. The DNA sequence is given as TGTGCCAGTAGTACCGCCCCGCTGGCTAACACTGAAGCTTTCTTT. Its protein reads: CASSTAPLANTEAFF.